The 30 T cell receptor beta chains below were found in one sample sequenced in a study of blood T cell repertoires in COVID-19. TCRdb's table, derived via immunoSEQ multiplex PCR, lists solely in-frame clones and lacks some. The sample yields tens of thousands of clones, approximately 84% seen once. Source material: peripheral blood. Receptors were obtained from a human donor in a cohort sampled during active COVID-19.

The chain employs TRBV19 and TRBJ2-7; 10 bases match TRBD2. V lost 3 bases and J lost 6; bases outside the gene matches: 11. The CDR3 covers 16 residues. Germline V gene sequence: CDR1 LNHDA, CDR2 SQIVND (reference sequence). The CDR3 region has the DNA TGTGCCAGTAGTATTCCCACTAGCGGGAAAAGGGCCGAGCAGTACTTC. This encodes CASSIPTSGKRAEQYF.

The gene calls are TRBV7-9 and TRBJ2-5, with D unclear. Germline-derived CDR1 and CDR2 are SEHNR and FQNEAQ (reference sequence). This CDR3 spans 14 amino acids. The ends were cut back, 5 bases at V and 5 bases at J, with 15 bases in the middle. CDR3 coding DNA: TGTGCCAGCAGCCGTAACACCGGAGTGGAGACCCAGTACTTC. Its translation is CASSRNTGVETQYF.

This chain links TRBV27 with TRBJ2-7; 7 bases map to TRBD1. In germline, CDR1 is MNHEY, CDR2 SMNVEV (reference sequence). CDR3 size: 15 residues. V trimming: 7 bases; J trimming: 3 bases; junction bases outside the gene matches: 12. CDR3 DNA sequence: TGTGCCAGCACCTTGACAGGGTCGGCTTTCTACGAGCAGTACTTC. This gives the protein CASTLTGSAFYEQYF.

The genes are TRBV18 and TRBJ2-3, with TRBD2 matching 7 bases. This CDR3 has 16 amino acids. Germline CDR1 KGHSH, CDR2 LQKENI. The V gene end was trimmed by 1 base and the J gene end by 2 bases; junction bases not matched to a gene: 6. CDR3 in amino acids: CASSPLASGYTDTQYF. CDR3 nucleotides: TGTGCCAGCTCACCACTGGCTAGCGGCTACACAGATACGCAGTATTTT.

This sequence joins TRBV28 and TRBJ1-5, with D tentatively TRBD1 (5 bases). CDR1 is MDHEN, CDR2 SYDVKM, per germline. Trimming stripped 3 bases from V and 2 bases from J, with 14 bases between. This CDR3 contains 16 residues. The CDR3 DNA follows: TGTGCCAGCAGTTTTCTGGGACCGGGAGGCAATCAGCCCCAGCATTTT. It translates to CASSFLGPGGNQPQHF.

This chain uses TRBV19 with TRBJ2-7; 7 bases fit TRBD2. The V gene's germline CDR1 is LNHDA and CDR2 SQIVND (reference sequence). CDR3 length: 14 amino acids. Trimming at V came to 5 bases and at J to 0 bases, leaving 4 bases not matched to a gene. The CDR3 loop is CASSFRDYSYEQYF. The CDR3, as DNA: TGTGCCAGTAGTTTCCGGGACTACTCCTACGAGCAGTACTTC. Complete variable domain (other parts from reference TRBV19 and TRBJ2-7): DGGITQSPKYLFRKEGQNVTLSCEQNLNHDAMYWYRQDPGQGLRLIYYSQIVNDFQKGDIAEGYSVSREKKESFPLTVTSAQKNPTAFYLCASSFRDYSYEQYFGPGTRLTVT.

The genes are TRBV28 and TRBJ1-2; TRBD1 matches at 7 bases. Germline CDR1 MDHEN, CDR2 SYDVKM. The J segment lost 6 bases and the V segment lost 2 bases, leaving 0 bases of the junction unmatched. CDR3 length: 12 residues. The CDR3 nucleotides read TGTGCCAGCAGTTTACAGGGGGATGGCTACACCTTC. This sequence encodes CASSLQGDGYTF.

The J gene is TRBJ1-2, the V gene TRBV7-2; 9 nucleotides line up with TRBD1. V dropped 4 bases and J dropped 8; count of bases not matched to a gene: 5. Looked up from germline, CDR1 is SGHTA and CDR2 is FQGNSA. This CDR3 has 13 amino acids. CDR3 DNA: TGTGCCAGCAGCTCGACAGGGGGTGAGGGCTACACCTTC. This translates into CASSSTGGEGYTF.

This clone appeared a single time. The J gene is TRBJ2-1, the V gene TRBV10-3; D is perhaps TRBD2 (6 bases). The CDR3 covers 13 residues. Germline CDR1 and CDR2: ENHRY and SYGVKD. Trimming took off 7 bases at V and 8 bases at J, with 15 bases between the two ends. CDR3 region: CAINREPPDEQFF. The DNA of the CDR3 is TGTGCCATCAACCGGGAGCCCCCGGATGAGCAGTTCTTC.

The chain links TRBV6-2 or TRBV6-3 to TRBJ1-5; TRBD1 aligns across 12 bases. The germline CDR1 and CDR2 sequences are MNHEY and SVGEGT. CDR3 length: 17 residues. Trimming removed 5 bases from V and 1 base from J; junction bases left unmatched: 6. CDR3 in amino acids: CASSQGQGAVSNQPQHF. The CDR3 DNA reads TGTGCCAGCAGTCAGGGACAGGGGGCGGTGAGCAATCAGCCCCAGCATTTT.

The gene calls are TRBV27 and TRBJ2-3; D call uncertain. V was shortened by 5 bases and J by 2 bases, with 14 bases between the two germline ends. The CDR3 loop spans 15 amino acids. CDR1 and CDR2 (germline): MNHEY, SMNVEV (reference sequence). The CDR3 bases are TGTGCCAGCAGTCGCAAGTCAGGAATCACAGATACGCAGTATTTT. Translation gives CASSRKSGITDTQYF.

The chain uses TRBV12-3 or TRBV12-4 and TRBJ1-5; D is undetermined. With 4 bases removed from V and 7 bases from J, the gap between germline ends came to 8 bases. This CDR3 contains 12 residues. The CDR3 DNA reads TGTGCCAGCAGTTCCGGTTGGCAGCCCCAGCATTTT. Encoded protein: CASSSGWQPQHF.

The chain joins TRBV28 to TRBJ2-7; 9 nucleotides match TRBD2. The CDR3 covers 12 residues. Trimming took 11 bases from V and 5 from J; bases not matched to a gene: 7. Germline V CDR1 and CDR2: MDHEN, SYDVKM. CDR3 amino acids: CAGSSGSNEQYF. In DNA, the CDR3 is TGTGCCGGGAGTAGCGGGAGTAACGAGCAGTACTTC.

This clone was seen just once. The CDR3, as DNA: TGTGCCAGCAGTTCACCTCGAGCGGGAAACCAGAGGAATGAGCAGTTCTTC. Its translation: CASSSPRAGNQRNEQFF. The chain joins TRBV28 to TRBJ2-1, with 7 bases lining up with TRBD2. The CDR3 has 17 residues. J was trimmed by 7 bases and V by 4 bases; bases with no gene match: 16. Germline V gene lookup returns CDR1 MDHEN and CDR2 SYDVKM.

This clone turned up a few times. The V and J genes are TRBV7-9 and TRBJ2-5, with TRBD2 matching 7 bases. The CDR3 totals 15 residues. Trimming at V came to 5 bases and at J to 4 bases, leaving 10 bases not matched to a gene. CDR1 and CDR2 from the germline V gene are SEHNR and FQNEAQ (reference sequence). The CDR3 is CASSRRSGKGETQYF. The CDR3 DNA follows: TGTGCCAGCAGCCGCCGGAGCGGGAAGGGAGAGACCCAGTACTTC.

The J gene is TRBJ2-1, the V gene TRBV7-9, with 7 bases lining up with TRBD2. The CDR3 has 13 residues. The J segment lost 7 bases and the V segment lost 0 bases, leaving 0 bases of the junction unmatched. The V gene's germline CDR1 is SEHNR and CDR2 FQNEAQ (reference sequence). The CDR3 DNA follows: TGTGCCAGCAGCTTAGCGGGGGGGAATGAGCAGTTCTTC. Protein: CASSLAGGNEQFF.

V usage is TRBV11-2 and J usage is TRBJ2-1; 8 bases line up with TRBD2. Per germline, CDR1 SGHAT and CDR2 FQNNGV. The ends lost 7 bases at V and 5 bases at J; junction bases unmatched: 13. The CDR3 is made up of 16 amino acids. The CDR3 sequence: CASTPIAGKVDNEQFF. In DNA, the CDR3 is TGTGCCAGCACCCCGATAGCGGGAAAAGTGGACAATGAGCAGTTCTTC.

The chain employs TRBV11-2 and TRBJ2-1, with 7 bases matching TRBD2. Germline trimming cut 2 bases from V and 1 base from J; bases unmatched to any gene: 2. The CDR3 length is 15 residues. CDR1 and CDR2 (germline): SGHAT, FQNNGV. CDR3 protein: CASSLSGMSYNEQFF. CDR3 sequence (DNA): TGTGCCAGCAGCTTAAGCGGGATGTCCTACAATGAGCAGTTCTTC.

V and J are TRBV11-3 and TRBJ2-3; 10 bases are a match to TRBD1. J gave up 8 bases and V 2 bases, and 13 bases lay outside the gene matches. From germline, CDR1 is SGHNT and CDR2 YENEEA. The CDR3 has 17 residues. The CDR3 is CASSLRRQGARVVTQYF. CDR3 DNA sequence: TGTGCCAGCAGCTTACGCAGACAGGGGGCGAGGGTTGTTACGCAGTATTTT.

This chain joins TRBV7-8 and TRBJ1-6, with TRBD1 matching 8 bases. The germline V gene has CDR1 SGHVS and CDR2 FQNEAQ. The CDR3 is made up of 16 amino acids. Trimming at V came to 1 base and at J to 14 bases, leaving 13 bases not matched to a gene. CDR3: CASSLGSRGLGEALHF. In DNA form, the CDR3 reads TGTGCCAGCAGCTTAGGTAGCAGGGGGCTGGGGGAAGCCCTCCACTTT.

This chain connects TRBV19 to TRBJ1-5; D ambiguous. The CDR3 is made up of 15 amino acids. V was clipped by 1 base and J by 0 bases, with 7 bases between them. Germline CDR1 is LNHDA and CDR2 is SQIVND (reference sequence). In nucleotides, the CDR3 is TGTGCCAGTAGTATAGGCGGTTATAGCAATCAGCCCCAGCATTTT. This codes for CASSIGGYSNQPQHF.

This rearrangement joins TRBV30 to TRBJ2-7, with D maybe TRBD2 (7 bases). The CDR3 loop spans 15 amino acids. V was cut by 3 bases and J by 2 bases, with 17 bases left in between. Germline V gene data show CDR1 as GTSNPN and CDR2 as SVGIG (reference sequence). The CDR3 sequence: CAWRAPRGAPYEQYF. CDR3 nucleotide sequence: TGTGCCTGGAGGGCCCCACGGGGGGCCCCCTACGAGCAGTACTTC. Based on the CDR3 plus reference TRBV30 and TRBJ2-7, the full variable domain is SQTIHQWPATLVQPVGSPLSLECTVEGTSNPNLYWYRQAAGRGLQLLFYSVGIGQISSEVPQNLSASRPQDRQFILSSKKLLLSDSGFYLCAWRAPRGAPYEQYFGPGTRLTVT.

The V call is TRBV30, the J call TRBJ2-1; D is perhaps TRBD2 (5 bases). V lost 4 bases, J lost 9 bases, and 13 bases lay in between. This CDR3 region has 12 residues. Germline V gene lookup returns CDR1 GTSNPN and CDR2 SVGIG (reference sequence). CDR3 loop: CAWNPGIREQFF. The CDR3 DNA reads TGTGCCTGGAACCCGGGGATTCGTGAGCAGTTCTTC. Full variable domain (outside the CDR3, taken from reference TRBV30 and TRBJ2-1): SQTIHQWPATLVQPVGSPLSLECTVEGTSNPNLYWYRQAAGRGLQLLFYSVGIGQISSEVPQNLSASRPQDRQFILSSKKLLLSDSGFYLCAWNPGIREQFFGPGTRLTVL.

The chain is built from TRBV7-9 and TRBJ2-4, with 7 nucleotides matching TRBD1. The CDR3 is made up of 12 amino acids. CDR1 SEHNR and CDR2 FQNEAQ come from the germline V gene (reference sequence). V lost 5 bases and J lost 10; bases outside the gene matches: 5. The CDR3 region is CASSQGDGIQYF. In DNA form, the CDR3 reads TGTGCCAGCAGCCAGGGGGACGGGATTCAGTACTTC.

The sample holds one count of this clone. The CDR3 DNA reads TGTGCCAGCAGCTTAGGTACTTACAATGAGCAGTTCTTC. It yields the protein CASSLGTYNEQFF. V usage is TRBV7-9 and J usage is TRBJ2-1; no reliable D call. CDR1 and CDR2 from the germline V gene are SEHNR and FQNEAQ (reference sequence). Trimming left V 1 base short and J 4 bases short, with 5 bases between. The CDR3 consists of 13 residues.

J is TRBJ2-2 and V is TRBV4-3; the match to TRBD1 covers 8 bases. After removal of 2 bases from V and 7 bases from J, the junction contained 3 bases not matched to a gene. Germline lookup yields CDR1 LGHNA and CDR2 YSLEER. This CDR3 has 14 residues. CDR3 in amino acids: CASSQRTGSGELFF. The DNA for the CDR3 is TGCGCCAGCAGCCAACGGACAGGGAGCGGGGAGCTGTTTTTT.

CDR3 coding DNA: TGCGCCAGCTCTGGGACAGCACAAGAGACCCAGTACTTC. It encodes CASSGTAQETQYF. The J gene is TRBJ2-5, the V gene TRBV10-1, with 7 positions matching TRBD1. CDR3 size: 13 residues. Germline lookup yields CDR1 WNHNN and CDR2 SYGVQD (reference sequence). V shed 8 bases, J shed 2 bases, and the junction held 5 bases outside the gene matches.

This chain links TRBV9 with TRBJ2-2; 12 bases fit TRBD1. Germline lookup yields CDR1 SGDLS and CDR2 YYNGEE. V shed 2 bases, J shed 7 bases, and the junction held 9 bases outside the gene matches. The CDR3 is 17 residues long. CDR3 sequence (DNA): TGTGCCAGCAGCGTGGAACCGGGACAGGGGGCAGTCGGGGAGCTGTTTTTT. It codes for CASSVEPGQGAVGELFF.

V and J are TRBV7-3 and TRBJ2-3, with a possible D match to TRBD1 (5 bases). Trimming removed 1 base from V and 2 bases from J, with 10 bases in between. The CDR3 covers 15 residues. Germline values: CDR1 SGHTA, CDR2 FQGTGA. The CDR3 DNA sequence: TGTGCCAGCAGCTTAATAGGACATTACACAGATACGCAGTATTTT. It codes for CASSLIGHYTDTQYF.

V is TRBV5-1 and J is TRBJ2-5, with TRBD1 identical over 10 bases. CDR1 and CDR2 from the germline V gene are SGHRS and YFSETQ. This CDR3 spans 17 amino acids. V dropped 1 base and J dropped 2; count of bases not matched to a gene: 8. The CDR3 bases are TGCGCCAGCAGCTTGATGCCCGGGACAGGGGTTCAAGAGACCCAGTACTTC. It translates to CASSLMPGTGVQETQYF.